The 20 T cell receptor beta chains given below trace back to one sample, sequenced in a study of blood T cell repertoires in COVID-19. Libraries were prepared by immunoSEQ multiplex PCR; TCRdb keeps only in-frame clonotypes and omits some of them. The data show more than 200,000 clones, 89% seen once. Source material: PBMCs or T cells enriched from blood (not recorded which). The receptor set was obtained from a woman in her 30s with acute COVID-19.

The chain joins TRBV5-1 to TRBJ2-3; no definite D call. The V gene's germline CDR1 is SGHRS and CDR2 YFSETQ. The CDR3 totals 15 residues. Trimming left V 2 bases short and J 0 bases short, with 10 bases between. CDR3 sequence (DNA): TGCGCCAGCAGCTTACTCACACAGAGCACAGATACGCAGTATTTT. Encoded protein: CASSLLTQSTDTQYF.

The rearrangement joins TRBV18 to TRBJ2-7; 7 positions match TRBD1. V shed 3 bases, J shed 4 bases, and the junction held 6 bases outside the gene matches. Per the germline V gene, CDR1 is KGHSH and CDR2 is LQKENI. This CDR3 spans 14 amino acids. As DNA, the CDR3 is TGTGCCAGCTCACCGGTGACAGGGCCTTACGAGCAGTACTTC. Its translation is CASSPVTGPYEQYF.

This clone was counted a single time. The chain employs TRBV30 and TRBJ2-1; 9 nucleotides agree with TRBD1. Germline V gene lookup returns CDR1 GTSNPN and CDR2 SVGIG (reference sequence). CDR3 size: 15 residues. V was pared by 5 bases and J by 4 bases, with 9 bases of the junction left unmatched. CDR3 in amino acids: CAWGWRDRVYNEQFF. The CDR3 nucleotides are TGTGCCTGGGGATGGCGGGACAGGGTTTACAATGAGCAGTTCTTC.

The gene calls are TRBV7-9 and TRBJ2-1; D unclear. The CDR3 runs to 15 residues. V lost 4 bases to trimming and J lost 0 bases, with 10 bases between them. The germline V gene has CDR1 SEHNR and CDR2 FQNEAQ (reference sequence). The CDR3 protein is CASSYMISSYNEQFF. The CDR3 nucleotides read TGTGCCAGCAGCTATATGATTAGCTCCTACAATGAGCAGTTCTTC.

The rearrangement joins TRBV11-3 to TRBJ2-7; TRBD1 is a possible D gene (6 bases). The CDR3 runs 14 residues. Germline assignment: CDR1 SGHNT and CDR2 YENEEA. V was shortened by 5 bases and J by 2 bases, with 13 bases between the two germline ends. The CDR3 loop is CASSPGQLTYEQYF. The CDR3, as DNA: TGTGCCAGCAGCCCTGGACAGCTTACCTACGAGCAGTACTTC.

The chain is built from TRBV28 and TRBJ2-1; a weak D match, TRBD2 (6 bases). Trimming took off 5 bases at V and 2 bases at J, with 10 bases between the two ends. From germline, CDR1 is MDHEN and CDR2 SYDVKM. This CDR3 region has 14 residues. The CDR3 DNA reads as TGTGCCAGCAGTCCGGGGGACCCCTACAATGAGCAGTTCTTC. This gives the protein CASSPGDPYNEQFF.

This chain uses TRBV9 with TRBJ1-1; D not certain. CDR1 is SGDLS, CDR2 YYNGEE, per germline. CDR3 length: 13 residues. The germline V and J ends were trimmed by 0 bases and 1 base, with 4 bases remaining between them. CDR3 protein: CASSVVANTEAFF. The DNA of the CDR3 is TGTGCCAGCAGCGTAGTAGCGAACACTGAAGCTTTCTTT.

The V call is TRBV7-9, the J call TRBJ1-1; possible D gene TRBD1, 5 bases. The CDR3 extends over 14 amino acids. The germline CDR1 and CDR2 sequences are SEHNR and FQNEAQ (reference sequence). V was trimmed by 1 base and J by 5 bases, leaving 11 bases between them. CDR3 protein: CASSLVSGGTEAFF. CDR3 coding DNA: TGTGCCAGCAGCTTAGTTTCCGGGGGGACTGAAGCTTTCTTT.

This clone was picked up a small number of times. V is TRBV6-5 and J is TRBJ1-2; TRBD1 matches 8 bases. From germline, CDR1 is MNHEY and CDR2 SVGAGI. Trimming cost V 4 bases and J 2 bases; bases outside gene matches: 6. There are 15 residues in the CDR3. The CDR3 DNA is TGTGCCAGCAGTTCTAGACAGGGGAGGAACTATGGCTACACCTTC. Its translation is CASSSRQGRNYGYTF.

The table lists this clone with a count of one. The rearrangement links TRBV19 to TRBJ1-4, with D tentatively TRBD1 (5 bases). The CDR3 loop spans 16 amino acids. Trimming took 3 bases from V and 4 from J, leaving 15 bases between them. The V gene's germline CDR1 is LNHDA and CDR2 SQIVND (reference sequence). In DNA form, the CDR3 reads TGTGCCAGTAGTATCCGGGACGTGGGACTTAATGAAAAACTGTTTTTT. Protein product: CASSIRDVGLNEKLFF.

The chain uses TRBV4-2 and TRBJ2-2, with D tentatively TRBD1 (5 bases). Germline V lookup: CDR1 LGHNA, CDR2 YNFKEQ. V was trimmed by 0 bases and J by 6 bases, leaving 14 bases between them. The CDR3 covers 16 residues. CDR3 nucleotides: TGTGCCAGCAGCCAAGAATCCCAGGGTATGGCCGGGGAGCTGTTTTTT. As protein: CASSQESQGMAGELFF.

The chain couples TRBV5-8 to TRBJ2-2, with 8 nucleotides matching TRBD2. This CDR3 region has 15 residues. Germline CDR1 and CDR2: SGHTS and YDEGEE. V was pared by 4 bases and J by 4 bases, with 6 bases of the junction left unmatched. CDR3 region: CASSRRGVFTGELFF. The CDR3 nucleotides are TGTGCCAGCAGCCGGCGGGGGGTTTTCACCGGGGAGCTGTTTTTT.

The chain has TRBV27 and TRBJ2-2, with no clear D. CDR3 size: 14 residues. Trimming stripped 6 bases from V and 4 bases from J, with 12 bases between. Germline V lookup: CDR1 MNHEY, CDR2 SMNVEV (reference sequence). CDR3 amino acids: CASSLGPATGELFF. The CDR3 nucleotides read TGTGCCAGCAGCCTAGGCCCCGCCACCGGGGAGCTGTTTTTT.

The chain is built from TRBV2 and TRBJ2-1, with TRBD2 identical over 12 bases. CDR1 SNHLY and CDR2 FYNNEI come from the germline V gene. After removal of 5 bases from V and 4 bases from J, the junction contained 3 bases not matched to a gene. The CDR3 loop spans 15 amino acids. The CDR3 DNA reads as TGTGCCAGCAGTTTGACTAGCGGGAGATACAATGAGCAGTTCTTC. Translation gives CASSLTSGRYNEQFF.

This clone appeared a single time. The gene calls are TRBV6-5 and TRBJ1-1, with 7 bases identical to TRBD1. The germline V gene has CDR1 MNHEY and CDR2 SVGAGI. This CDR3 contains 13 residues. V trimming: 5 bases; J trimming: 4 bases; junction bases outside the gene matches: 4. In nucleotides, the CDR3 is TGTGCCAGCAGTCGACAGGGTGGCACTGAAGCTTTCTTT. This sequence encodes CASSRQGGTEAFF.

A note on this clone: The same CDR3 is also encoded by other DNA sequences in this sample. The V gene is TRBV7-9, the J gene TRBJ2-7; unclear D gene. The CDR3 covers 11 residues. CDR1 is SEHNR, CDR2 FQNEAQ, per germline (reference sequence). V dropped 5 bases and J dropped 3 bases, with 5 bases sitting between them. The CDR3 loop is CASSLSYEQYF. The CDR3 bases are TGTGCCAGCAGCCTGAGCTACGAGCAGTACTTC. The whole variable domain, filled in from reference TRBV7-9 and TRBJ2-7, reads DTGVSQNPRHKITKRGQNVTFRCDPISEHNRLYWYRQTLGQGPEFLTYFQNEAQLEKSRLLSDRFSAERPKGSFSTLEIQRTEQGDSAMYLCASSLSYEQYFGPGTRLTVT.

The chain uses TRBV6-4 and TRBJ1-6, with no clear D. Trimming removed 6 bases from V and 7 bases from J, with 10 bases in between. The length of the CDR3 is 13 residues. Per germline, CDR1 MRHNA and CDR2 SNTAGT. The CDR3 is CASRQQLNSPLHF. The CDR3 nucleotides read TGTGCCAGCAGGCAACAATTGAATTCACCCCTCCACTTT.

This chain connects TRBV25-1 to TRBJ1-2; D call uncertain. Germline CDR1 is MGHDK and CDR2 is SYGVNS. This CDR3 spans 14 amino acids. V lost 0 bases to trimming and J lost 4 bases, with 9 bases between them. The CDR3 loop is CASSEYSSPYGYTF. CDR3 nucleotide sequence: TGTGCCAGCAGTGAATACTCCAGTCCCTATGGCTACACCTTC.

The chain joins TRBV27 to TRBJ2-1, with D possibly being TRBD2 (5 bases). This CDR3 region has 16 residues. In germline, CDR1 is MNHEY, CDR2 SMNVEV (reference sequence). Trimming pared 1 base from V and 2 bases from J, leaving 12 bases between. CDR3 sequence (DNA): TGTGCCAGCAGTTTATATTCCGGGGTAACCTACAATGAGCAGTTCTTC. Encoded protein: CASSLYSGVTYNEQFF.

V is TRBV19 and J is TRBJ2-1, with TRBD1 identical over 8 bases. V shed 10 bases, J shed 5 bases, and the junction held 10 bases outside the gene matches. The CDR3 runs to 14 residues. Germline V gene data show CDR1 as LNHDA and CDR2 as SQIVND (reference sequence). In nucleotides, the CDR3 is TGTGCCAAGCGGACAGGGAATAAGGACAATGAGCAGTTCTTC. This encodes CAKRTGNKDNEQFF. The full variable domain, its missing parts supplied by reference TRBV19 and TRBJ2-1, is DGGITQSPKYLFRKEGQNVTLSCEQNLNHDAMYWYRQDPGQGLRLIYYSQIVNDFQKGDIAEGYSVSREKKESFPLTVTSAQKNPTAFYLCAKRTGNKDNEQFFGPGTRLTVL.